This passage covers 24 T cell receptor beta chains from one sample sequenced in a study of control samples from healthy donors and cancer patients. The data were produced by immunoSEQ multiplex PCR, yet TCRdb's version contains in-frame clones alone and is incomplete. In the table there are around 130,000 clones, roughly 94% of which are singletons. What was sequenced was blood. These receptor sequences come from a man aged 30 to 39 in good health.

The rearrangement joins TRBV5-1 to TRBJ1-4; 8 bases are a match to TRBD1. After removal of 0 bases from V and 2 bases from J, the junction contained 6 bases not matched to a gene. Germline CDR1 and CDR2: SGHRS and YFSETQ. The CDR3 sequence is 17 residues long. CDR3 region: CASSLGTGFGTNEKLFF. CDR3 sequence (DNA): TGCGCCAGCAGCTTGGGGACAGGGTTTGGGACTAATGAAAAACTGTTTTTT. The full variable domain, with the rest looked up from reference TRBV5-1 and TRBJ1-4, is KAGVTQTPRYLIKTRGQQVTLSCSPISGHRSVSWYQQTPGQGLQFLFEYFSETQRNKGNFPGRFSGRQFSNSRSEMNVSTLELGDSALYLCASSLGTGFGTNEKLFFGSGTQLSVL.

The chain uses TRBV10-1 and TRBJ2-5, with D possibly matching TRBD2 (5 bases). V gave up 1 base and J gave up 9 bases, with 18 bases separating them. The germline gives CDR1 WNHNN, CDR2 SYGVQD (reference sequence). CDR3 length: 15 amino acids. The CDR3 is CASSEWTGRLRSQYF. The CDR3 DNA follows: TGCGCCAGCAGTGAGTGGACTGGGCGGCTGAGGTCCCAGTACTTC.

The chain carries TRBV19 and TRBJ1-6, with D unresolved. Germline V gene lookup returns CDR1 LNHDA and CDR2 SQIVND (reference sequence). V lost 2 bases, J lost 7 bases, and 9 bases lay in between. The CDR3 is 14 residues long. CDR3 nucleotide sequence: TGTGCCAGTAGTATAAACCGTGCCAATTCACCCCTCCACTTT. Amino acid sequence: CASSINRANSPLHF. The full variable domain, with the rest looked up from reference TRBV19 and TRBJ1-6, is DGGITQSPKYLFRKEGQNVTLSCEQNLNHDAMYWYRQDPGQGLRLIYYSQIVNDFQKGDIAEGYSVSREKKESFPLTVTSAQKNPTAFYLCASSINRANSPLHFGNGTRLTVT.

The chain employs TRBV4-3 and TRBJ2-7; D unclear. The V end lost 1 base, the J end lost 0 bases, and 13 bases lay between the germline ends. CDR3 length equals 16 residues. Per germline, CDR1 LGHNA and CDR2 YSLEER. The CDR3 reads CASSQVSGPYSYEQYF. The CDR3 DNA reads TGCGCCAGCAGCCAAGTGTCAGGCCCGTACTCCTACGAGCAGTACTTC.

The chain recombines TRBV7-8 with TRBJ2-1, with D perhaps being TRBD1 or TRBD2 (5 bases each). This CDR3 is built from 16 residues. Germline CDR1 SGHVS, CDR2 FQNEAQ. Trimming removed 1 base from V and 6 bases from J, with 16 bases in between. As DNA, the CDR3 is TGTGCCAGCAGCTTAGTAATGTGGGGGTCCACCAATGAGCAGTTCTTC. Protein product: CASSLVMWGSTNEQFF.

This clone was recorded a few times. The CDR3 protein is CASSLTRDHEQYF. The DNA for the CDR3 is TGTGCCAGCAGCTTAACTCGGGATCACGAGCAGTACTTC. The J gene is TRBJ2-7, the V gene TRBV7-3; D is possibly TRBD2 (5 bases). Trimming shortened V by 0 bases and J by 5 bases, and 8 bases separated the two germline ends. This CDR3 has 13 residues. CDR1 is SGHTA and CDR2 is FQGTGA in the germline V gene.

This CDR3 is CASSFGPENTIYF. The CDR3 bases are TGTGCCAGCAGCTTCGGGCCCGAAAACACCATATATTTT. The rearrangement uses TRBV7-8 and TRBJ1-3; no clear D. The CDR3 runs to 13 residues. The V gene's germline CDR1 is SGHVS and CDR2 FQNEAQ. Trimming left V 3 bases short and J 6 bases short, with 9 bases between. Drawing the rest from reference TRBV7-8 and TRBJ1-3, the complete variable domain is GAGVSQSPRYKVAKRGQDVALRCDPISGHVSLFWYQQALGQGPEFLTYFQNEAQLDKSGLPSDRFFAERPEGSVSTLKIQRTQQEDSAVYLCASSFGPENTIYFGEGSWLTVV.

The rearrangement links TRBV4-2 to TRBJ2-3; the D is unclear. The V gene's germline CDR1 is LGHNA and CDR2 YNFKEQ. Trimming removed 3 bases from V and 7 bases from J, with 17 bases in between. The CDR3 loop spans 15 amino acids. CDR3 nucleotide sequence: TGTGCCAGCAGCCAGCCCAGATTAGAACGGTATACGCAGTATTTT. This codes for CASSQPRLERYTQYF.

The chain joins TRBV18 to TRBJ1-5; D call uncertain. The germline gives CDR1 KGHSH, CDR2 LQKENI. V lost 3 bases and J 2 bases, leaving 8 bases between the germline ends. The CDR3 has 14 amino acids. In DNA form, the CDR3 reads TGTGCCAGCTCACCTCTAGGCGGCAATCAGCCCCAGCATTTT. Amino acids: CASSPLGGNQPQHF.

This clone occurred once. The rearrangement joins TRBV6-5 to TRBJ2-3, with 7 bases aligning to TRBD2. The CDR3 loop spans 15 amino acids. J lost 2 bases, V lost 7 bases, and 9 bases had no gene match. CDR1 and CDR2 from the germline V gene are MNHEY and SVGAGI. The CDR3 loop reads CASNRLADYTDTQYF. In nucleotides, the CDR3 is TGTGCCAGCAATAGACTAGCAGACTACACAGATACGCAGTATTTT.

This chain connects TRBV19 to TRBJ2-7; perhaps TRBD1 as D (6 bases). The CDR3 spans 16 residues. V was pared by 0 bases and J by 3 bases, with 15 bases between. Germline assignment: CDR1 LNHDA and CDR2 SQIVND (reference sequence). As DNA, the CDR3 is TGTGCCAGTAGTATAGATCCCGGGACATCGATCTACGAGCAGTACTTC. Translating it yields CASSIDPGTSIYEQYF.

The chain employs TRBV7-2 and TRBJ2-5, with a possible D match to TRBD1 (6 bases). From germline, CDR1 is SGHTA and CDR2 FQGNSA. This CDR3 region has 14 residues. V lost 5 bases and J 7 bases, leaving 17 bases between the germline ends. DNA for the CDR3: TGTGCCAGCAGCCCCCTTGACAGAGGGGGGACCCAGTACTTC. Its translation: CASSPLDRGGTQYF.

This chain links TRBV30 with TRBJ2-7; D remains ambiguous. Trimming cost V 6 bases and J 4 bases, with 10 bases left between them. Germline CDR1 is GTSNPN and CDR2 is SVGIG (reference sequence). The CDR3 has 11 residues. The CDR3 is CACQPHYEQYF. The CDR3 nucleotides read TGTGCCTGCCAACCCCATTACGAGCAGTACTTC.

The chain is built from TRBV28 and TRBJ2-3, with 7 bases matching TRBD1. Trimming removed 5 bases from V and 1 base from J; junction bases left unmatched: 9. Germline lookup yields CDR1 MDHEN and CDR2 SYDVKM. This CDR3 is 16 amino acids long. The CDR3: CASSPNPGTGTDTQYF. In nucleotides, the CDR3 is TGTGCCAGCAGTCCCAACCCCGGGACAGGCACAGATACGCAGTATTTT.

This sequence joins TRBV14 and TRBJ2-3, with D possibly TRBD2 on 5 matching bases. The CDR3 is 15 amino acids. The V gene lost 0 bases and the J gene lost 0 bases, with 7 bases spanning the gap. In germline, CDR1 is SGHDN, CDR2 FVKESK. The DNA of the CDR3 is TGTGCCAGCAGCCAAGAGAGGACTAGCACAGATACGCAGTATTTT. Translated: CASSQERTSTDTQYF.

CDR3 nucleotide sequence: TGTGCCAGCAGCCCCCGGGGCAGCCAGCGAGTTGAAAAACTGTTTTTT. Its translation: CASSPRGSQRVEKLFF. The V gene is TRBV9, the J gene TRBJ1-4, with a possible D match to TRBD1 (5 bases). The V and J ends lost 4 bases and 7 bases respectively, with 20 bases between them. This CDR3 comprises 16 residues. The germline V gene has CDR1 SGDLS and CDR2 YYNGEE.

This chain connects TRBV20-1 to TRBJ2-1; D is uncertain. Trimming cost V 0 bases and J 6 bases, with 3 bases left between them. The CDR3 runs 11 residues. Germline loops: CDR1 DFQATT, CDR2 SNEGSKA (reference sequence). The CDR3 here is CSAREVNEQFF. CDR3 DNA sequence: TGCAGTGCTAGAGAGGTCAATGAGCAGTTCTTC.

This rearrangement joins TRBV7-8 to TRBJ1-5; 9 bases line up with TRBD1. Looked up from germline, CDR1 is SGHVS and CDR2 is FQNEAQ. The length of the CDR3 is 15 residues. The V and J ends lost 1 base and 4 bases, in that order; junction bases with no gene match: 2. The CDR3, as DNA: TGTGCCAGCAGCTTAGTGGGACAGGGTAATCAGCCCCAGCATTTT. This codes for CASSLVGQGNQPQHF.

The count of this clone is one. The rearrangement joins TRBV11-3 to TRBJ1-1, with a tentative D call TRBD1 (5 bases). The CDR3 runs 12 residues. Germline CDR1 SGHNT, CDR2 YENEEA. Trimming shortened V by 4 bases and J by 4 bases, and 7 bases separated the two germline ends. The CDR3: CASSSDSTEAFF. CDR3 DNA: TGTGCCAGCAGCTCTGACAGCACTGAAGCTTTCTTT.

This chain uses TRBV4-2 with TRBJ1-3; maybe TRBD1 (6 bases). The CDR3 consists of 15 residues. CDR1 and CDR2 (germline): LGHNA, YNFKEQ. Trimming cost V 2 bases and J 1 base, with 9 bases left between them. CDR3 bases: TGTGCCAGCAGCCAACAACAGGGTTCTGGAAACACCATATATTTT. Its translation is CASSQQQGSGNTIYF.

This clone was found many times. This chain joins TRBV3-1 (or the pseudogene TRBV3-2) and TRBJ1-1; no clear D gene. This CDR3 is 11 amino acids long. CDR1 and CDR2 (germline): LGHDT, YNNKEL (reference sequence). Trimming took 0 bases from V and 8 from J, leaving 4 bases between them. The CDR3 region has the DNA TGTGCCAGCAGCCAAGAATACGAAGCTTTCTTT. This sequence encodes CASSQEYEAFF.

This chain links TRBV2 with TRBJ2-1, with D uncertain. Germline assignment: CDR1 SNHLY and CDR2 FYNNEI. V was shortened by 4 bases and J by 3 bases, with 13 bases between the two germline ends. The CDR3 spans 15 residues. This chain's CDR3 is CASSVGPVGYNEQFF. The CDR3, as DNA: TGTGCCAGCAGTGTTGGACCCGTAGGCTACAATGAGCAGTTCTTC.

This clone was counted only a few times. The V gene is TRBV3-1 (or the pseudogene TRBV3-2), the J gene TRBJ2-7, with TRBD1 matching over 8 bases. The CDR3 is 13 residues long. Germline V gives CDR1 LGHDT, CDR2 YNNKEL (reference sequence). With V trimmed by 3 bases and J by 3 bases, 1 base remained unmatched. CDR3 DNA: TGTGCCAGCAGCCACAGGGGGCTCTACGAGCAGTACTTC. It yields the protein CASSHRGLYEQYF.

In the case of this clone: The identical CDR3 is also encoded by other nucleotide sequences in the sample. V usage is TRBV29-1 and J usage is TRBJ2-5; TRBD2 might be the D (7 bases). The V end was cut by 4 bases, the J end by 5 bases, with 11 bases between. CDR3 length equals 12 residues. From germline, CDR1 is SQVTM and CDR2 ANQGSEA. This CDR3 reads CSVGWGGETQYF. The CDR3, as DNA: TGCAGCGTTGGGTGGGGGGGCGAGACCCAGTACTTC.